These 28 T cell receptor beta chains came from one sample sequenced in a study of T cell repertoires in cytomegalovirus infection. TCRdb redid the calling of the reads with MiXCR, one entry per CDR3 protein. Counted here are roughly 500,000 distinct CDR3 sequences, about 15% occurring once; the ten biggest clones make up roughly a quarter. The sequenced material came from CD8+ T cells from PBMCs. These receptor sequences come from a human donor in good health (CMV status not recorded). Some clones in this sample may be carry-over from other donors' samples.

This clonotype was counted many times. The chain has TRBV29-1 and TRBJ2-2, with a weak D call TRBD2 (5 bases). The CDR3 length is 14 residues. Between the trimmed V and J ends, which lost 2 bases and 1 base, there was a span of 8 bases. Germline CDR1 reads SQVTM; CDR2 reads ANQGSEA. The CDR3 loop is CSVEFGKNTGELFF. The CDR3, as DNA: TGCAGCGTTGAATTCGGGAAGAACACCGGGGAGCTGTTTTTT.

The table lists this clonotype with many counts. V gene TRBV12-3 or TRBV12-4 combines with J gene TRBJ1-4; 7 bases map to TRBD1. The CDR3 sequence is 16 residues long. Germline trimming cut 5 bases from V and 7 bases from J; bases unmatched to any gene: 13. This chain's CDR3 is CASSPSSEGAGEKLFF. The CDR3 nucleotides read TGTGCCAGCAGTCCCTCTTCGGAGGGGGCGGGTGAAAAACTGTTTTTT.

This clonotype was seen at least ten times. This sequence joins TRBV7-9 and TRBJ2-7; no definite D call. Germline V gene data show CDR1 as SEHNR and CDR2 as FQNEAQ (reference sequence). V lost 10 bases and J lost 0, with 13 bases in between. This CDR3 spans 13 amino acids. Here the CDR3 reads CAIQDGNSYEQYF. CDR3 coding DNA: TGTGCCATCCAAGACGGAAACTCCTACGAGCAGTACTTC.

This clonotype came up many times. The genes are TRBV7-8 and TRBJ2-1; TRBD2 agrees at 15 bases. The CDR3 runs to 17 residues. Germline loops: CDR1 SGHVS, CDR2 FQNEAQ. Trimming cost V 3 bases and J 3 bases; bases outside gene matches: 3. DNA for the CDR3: TGTGCCAGCAGCTTCGGACTAGCGGGAGGGATCTACAATGAGCAGTTCTTC. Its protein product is CASSFGLAGGIYNEQFF.

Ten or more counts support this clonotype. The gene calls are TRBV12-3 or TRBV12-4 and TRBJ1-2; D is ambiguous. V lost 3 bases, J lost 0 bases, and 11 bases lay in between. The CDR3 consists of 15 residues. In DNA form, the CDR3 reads TGTGCCAGCAGTTTCGCGAGCACGACTAACTATGGCTACACCTTC. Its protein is CASSFASTTNYGYTF.

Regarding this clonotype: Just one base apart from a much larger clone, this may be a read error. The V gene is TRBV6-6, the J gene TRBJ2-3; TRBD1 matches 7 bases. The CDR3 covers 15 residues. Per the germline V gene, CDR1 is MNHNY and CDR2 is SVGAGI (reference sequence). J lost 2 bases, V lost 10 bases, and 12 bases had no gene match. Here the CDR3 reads CANSLRDSDTDTQYF. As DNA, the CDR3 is TGTGCCAATTCGCTACGGGACAGCGACACAGATACGCAGTATTTT.

The CDR3 loop reads CASSYSTYREGTEAFF. The CDR3, as DNA: TGTGCCAGCAGTTACTCCACCTACAGGGAAGGCACTGAAGCTTTCTTT. The chain is built from TRBV6-2 or TRBV6-3 and TRBJ1-1; D is possibly TRBD1 (6 bases). Germline values: CDR1 MNHEY, CDR2 SVGEGT. The CDR3 runs to 16 residues. V shed 0 bases and J shed 4 bases, with 15 bases lying between them.

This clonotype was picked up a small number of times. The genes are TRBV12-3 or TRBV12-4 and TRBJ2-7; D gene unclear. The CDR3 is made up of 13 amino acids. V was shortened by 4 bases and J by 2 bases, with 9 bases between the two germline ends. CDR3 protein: CASSSPYPYEQYF. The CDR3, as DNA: TGTGCCAGCAGTTCCCCGTATCCCTACGAGCAGTACTTC.

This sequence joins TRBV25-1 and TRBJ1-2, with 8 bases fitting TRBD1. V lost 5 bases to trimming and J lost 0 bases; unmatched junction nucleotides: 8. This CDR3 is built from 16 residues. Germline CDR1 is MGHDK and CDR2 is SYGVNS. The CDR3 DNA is TGTGCCAGCAGTCCGCCGGGACAGGTTCCTAACTATGGCTACACCTTC. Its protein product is CASSPPGQVPNYGYTF.

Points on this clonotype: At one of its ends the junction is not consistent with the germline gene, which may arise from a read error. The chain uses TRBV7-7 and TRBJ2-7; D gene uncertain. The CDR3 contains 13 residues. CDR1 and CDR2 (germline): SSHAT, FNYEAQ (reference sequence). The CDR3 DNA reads TGTGCTAGCAGCCTAGAGCCTAAAGGGGAGCAGTACTTC. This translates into CASSLEPKGEQYF. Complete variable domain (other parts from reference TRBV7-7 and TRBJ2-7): GAGVSQSPRYKVTKRGQDVTLRCDPISSHATLYWYQQALGQGPEFLTYFNYEAQPDKSGLPSDRFSAERPEGSISTLTIQRTEQRDSAMYRCASSLEPKGEQYFGPGTRLTVT.

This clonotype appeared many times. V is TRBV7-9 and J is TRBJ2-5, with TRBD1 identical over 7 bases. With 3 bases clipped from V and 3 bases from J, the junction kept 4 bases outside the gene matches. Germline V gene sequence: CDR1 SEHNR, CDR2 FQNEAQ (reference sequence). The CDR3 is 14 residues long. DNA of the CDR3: TGTGCCAGCAGCTTGTACCAGGGGGAAGAGACCCAGTACTTC. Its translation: CASSLYQGEETQYF.

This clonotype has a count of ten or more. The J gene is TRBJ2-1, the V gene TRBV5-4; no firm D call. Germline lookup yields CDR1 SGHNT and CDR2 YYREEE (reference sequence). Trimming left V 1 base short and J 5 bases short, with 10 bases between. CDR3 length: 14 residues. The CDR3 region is CASSLIPKDNEQFF. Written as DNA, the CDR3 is TGTGCCAGCAGCTTGATACCAAAAGACAATGAGCAGTTCTTC. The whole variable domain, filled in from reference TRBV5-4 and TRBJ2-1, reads ETGVTQSPTHLIKTRGQQVTLRCSSQSGHNTVSWYQQALGQGPQFIFQYYREEENGRGNFPPRFSGLQFPNYSSELNVNALELDDSALYLCASSLIPKDNEQFFGPGTRLTVL.

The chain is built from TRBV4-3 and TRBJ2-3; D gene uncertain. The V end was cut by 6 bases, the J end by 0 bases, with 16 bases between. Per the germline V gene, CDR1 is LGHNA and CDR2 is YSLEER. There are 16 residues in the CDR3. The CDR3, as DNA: TGCGCCAGCAGTCGCTCCCTGTCAAAAAGCACAGATACGCAGTATTTT. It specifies CASSRSLSKSTDTQYF.

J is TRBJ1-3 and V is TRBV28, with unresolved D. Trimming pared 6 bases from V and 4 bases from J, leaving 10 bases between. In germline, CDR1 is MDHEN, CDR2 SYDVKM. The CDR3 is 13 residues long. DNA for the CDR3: TGTGCCAGCAGGCCCATTGAAGGAAACACCATATATTTT. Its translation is CASRPIEGNTIYF.

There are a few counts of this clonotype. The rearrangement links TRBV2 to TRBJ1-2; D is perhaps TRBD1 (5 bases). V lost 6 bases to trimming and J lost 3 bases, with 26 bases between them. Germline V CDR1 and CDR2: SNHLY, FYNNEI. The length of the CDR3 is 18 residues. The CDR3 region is CASRKQARAGQAHYGYTF. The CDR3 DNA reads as TGTGCCAGCAGGAAGCAAGCTAGGGCAGGGCAAGCTCACTATGGCTACACCTTC.

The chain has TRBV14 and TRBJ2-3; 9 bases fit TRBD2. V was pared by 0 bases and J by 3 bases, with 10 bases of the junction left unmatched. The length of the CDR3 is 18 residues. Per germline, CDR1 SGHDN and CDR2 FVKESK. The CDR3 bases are TGTGCCAGCAGCCAAGATTGGGCCGGCGGGGGGGCGACAGATACGCAGTATTTT. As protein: CASSQDWAGGGATDTQYF.

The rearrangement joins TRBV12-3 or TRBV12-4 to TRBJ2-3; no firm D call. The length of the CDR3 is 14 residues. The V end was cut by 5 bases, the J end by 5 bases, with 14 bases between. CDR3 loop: CASSQRPSQDTQYF. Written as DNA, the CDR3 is TGTGCCAGCAGTCAGAGACCCAGCCAAGATACGCAGTATTTT.

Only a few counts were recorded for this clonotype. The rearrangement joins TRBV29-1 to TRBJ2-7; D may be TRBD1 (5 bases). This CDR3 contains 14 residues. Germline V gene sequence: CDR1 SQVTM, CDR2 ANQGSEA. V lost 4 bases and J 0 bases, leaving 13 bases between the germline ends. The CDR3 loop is CSVVTQESSYEQYF. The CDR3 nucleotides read TGCAGCGTTGTTACACAGGAATCCTCCTACGAGCAGTACTTC.

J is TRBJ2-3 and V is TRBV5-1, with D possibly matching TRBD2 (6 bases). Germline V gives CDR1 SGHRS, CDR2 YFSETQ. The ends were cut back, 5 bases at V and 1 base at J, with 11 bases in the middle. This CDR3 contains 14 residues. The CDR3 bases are TGCGCCAGCAGTCGGGAGTGGGGCACAGATACGCAGTATTTT. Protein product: CASSREWGTDTQYF.

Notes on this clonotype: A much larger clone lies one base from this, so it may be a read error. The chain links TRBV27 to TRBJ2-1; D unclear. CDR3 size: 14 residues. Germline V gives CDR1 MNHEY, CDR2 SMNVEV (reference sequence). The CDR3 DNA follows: TGTGCCAGCAGTTATTTTAGCTCCTACAATGTGCAGTTCTTC. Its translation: CASSYFSSYNVQFF.

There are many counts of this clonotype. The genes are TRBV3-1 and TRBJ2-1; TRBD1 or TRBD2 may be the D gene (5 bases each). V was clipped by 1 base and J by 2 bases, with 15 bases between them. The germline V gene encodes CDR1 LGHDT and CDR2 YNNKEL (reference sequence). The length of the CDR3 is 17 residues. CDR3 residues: CASSQALPGGTYNEQFF. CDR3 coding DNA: TGTGCCAGCAGCCAAGCGCTACCTGGGGGAACCTACAATGAGCAGTTCTTC.

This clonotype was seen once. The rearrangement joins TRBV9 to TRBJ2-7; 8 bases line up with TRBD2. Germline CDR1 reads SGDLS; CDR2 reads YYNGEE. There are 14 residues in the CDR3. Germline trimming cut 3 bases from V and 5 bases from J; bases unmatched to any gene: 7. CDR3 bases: TGTGCCAGCAGCGAGAGCGGGAGCTGGGACGAGCAGTACTTC. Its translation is CASSESGSWDEQYF.

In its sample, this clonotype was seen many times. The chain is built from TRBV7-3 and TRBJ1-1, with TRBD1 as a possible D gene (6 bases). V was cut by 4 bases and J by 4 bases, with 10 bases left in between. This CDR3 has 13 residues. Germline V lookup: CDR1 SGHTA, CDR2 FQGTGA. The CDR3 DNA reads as TGTGCCAGCAGCTACACCAGGGGCACTGAAGCTTTCTTT. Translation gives CASSYTRGTEAFF.

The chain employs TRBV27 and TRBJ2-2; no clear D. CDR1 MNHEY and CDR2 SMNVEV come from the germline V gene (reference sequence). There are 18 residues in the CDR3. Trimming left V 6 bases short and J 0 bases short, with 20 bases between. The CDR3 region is CASSRSIGDAPNTGELFF. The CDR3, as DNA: TGTGCCAGCAGCCGATCCATCGGTGACGCGCCGAACACCGGGGAGCTGTTTTTT.

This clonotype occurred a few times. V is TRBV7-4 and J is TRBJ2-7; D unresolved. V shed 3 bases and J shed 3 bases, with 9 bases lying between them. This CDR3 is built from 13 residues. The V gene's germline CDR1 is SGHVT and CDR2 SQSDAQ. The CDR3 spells CASSFVRDYEQYF. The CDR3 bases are TGTGCCAGCAGCTTCGTCAGAGACTACGAGCAGTACTTC.

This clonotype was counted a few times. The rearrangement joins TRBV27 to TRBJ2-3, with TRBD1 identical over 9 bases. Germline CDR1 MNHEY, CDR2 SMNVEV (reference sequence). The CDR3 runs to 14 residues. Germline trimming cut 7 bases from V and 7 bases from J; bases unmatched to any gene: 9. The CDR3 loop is CASTPGQGGNTQYF. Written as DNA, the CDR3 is TGTGCCAGCACTCCGGGACAGGGTGGGAATACGCAGTATTTT.

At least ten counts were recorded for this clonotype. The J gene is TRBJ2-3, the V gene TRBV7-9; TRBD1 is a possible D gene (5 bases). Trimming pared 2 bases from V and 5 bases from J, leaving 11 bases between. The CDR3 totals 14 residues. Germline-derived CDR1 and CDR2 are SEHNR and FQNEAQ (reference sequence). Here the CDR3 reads CASSLRGGIDTQYF. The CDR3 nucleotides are TGTGCCAGCAGCTTAAGGGGCGGAATAGATACGCAGTATTTT.

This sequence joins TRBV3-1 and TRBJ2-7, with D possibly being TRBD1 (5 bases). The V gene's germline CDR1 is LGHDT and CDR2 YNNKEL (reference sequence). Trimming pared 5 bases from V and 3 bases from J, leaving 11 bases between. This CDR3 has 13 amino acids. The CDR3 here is CASSSQDSYEQYF. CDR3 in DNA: TGTGCCAGCAGCTCTCAAGACAGCTACGAGCAGTACTTC.